This TCR beta chain was observed in a study of spatial heterogeneity in lung cancer. Study details: Matched bulk RNA-seq yielded a T cell transcriptional module score. Counts of TCR transcripts in tumor regions correlated strongly with that score.

Regarding the study as a whole: Counts of expanded intratumoral alpha and beta TCRs tracked tumor mutation counts.

The table lists this clonotype with many counts. The antigen is not known. The time point is: sample taken at primary tumor resection. There were 72 donors, all of them untreated patients with early-stage non-small cell lung cancer. Whole RNA, isolated from tumor, nontumor lung or frozen PBMC, was sequenced without prior sorting. This CDR3 region has 19 residues. V lost 5 bases, J lost 5 bases, and 15 bases stayed unmatched. The V gene's germline CDR1 is MNHEY and CDR2 SVGEGT. TCR cDNA molecules each had a unique molecular identifier. TCRdb analysed the 5' RACE reads with MiXCR anew, one entry per CDR3 protein. The sample yields fewer than 6,500 distinct CDR3 sequences, around 7.3% seen once.

The material sequenced was lung tumor tissue, taken at surgery. This TCR derives from a female donor with early-stage non-small cell lung cancer. This chain joins TRBV6-2 or TRBV6-3 and TRBJ2-2; TRBD2 matches 12 bases. The CDR3 DNA sequence: TGTGCCAGCAGTAATGGGGTCACTAGCGGGAGGACATGGACCGGGGAGCTGTTTTTT. Its protein product is CASSNGVTSGRTWTGELFF.